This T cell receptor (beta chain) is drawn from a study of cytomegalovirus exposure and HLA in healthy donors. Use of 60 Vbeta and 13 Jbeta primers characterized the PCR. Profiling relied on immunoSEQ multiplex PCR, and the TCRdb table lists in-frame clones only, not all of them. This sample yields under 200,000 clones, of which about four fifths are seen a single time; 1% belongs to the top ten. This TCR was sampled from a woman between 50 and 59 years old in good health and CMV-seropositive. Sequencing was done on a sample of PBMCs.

CDR3 bases: TGTGCCAGCAGGCGGGGGGAGCGGGAGAGGTCCGGGGAGCTGTTTTTT. This translates into CASRRGERERSGELFF. V and J are TRBV27 and TRBJ2-2; 8 bases fit TRBD2. Germline V gene sequence: CDR1 MNHEY, CDR2 SMNVEV (reference sequence). The CDR3 consists of 16 residues. After removal of 6 bases from V and 6 bases from J, the junction contained 12 bases not matched to a gene.